Included here is one T cell receptor beta chain sequence, with context. No antigen is known for it. The CDR3 is 13 amino acids. The data are from a study of molecular identifiers for immune sequencing clone quantification. Study results and limitations: Clone sizes that are highly expanded could be underestimated when identical TCR molecules share a barcode.

A single record per CDR3 protein comes from TCRdb applying MiXCR to the PCR reads. The sample shows over 600,000 distinct CDR3 sequences, less than 20% of them seen only once. The rearrangement uses TRBV21-1 and TRBJ2-7; TRBD1, the table's D call, lacks a check against the DNA. TRBV21-1 is termed a pseudogene. Sample: naive CD8+ T cells from blood, with Jurkat cell RNA spiked in. Subset reported: FACS-sorted CD8+CD4-CCR7+CD45RA+ naive T cells. This receptor was identified in a human donor in good health. Some libraries in this study had Jurkat cell RNA spiked in. CDR3 protein: CANPRQGTREQYF. The CDR3 coding sequence is TGTGCCAACCCGAGACAGGGAACGAGAGAGCAGTACTTC.